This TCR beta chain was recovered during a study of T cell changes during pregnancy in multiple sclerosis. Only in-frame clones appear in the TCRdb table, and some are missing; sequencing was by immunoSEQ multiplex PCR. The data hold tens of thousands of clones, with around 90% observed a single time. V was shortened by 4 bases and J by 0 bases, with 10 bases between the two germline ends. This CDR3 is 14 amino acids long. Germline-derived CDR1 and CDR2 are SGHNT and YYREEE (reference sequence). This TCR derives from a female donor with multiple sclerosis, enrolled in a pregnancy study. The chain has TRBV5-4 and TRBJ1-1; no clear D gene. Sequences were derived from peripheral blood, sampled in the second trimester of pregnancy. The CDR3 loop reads CASSPGEMNTEAFF. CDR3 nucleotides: TGTGCCAGCAGCCCCGGTGAGATGAACACTGAAGCTTTCTTT.